The rows below give T cell receptor beta chains drawn from one sample of a study of cytomegalovirus exposure and HLA in healthy donors. Assay used: immunoSEQ multiplex PCR; TCRdb lists only in-frame clones, some missing. In the table there are 150,000 to 200,000 clones, around 75% of which are singletons. The sequenced sample consisted of PBMCs. The source of these receptors is a woman under 40 in good health and CMV-seropositive. Both conserved end residues are part of each CDR3. The D gene is left open where the match is weak. Clone size is stated in some rows and not others, as once, few, many or a class when expanded.

cdr3_aa cdr3_nt v_call d_call clone_size j_call
CASSLSPKRAYTQYF TGTGCCAGCAGTTTATCCCCTAAGCGGGCCTATACGCAGTATTTT TRBV27 - - TRBJ2-3
CATSRGEQGTEAFF TGTGCCACCAGCAGGGGGGAACAGGGAACTGAAGCTTTCTTT TRBV15 - - TRBJ1-1
CATLFQRGSTDTQYF TGTGCCACCCTCTTTCAGCGGGGAAGCACAGATACGCAGTATTTT TRBV28 TRBD2 - TRBJ2-3
CASSPGGDRERNTIYF TGTGCCAGCAGCCCTGGGGGGGACAGGGAGAGAAACACCATATATTTT TRBV5-4 TRBD1 - TRBJ1-3
CASSLAGSSGSYEQFF TGCGCCAGCAGCTTGGCCGGGTCTAGCGGGAGCTATGAGCAGTTCTTC TRBV5-1 TRBD2 - TRBJ2-1
CASSQDPLAGGTNEQFF TGCGCCAGCAGCCAAGACCCTCTAGCGGGGGGAACCAATGAGCAGTTCTTC TRBV4-3 TRBD2 - TRBJ2-1
CATSRGQGSSYEQYF TGTGCCACCAGCAGGGGACAGGGGAGCTCCTACGAGCAGTACTTC TRBV15 TRBD1 - TRBJ2-7
CASSPSPEGTEAFF TGTGCCAGCAGCCCGTCACCGGAGGGCACTGAAGCTTTCTTT TRBV7-6 - - TRBJ1-1
CASSVGETGGAFF TGTGCCAGCAGCGTAGGGGAGACAGGGGGAGCTTTCTTT TRBV9 TRBD1 - TRBJ1-1
CATSREGRNEQFF TGTGCCACCAGTCGGGAGGGCAGGAATGAGCAGTTCTTC TRBV6-5 TRBD2 - TRBJ2-1
CASSLPLDSTEQYF TGTGCCAGCAGCCTTCCCCTAGATTCCACCGAGCAGTACTTC TRBV28 - - TRBJ2-7
CASSSSPGTGIGEQYF TGTGCCAGCAGCTCCAGCCCCGGGACAGGGATAGGCGAGCAGTACTTC TRBV11-1 TRBD1 - TRBJ2-7
CASSSVGGPYNEQFF TGTGCCAGCAGCTCAGTTGGAGGTCCCTACAATGAGCAGTTCTTC TRBV5-4 - once TRBJ2-1
CASSLEIPNTEAFF TGTGCCAGCAGTTTGGAGATCCCCAACACTGAAGCTTTCTTT TRBV28 - - TRBJ1-1
CASSLGQGYTGELFF TGTGCCAGCAGCTTAGGGCAGGGGTACACCGGGGAGCTGTTTTTT TRBV5-6 - - TRBJ2-2
CASTPQGARSGANVLTF TGTGCCAGCACCCCTCAGGGGGCGCGTTCTGGGGCCAACGTCCTGACTTTC TRBV7-9 TRBD1 - TRBJ2-6
CSVRTADTQYF TGCAGCGTTAGAACTGCAGATACGCAGTATTTT TRBV29-1 - - TRBJ2-3
CASSRDRNYGYTF TGCGCCAGCAGCAGAGACAGGAACTATGGCTACACCTTC TRBV4-3 - - TRBJ1-2
CASSRQIGNTIYF TGCGCCAGCAGCCGACAGATTGGAAACACCATATATTTT TRBV5-1 - - TRBJ1-3
CASSFSSYFYEQYF TGTGCCAGCAGTTTTTCGTCCTACTTTTACGAGCAGTACTTC TRBV28 - - TRBJ2-7
CASSLVDTPGNTIYF TGTGCCAGCAGCTTAGTGGACACACCCGGAAACACCATATATTTT TRBV7-9 - - TRBJ1-3
CASRTSGTPSEQFF TGTGCCAGCCGGACTAGCGGGACCCCGAGCGAGCAGTTCTTC TRBV27 TRBD2 - TRBJ2-1
CASSLASVEDRDYEQYF TGTGCCAGCAGCTTGGCCAGTGTCGAGGACAGGGACTACGAGCAGTACTTC TRBV5-6 TRBD1 - TRBJ2-7
CASSPLLSSGNTIYF TGTGCCAGCAGCCCCCTGTTGAGCTCTGGAAACACCATATATTTT TRBV5-8 - - TRBJ1-3
CASSLREENYGYTF TGCGCCAGCAGTTTAAGGGAGGAGAACTATGGCTACACCTTC TRBV10-2 - - TRBJ1-2
CASSIVTSAEQFF TGTGCCAGTAGTATAGTAACCAGTGCAGAGCAGTTCTTC TRBV19 - - TRBJ2-1
CASSLRVGTEAFF TGTGCCAGCAGTCTCAGGGTCGGCACTGAAGCTTTCTTT TRBV6-4 - once TRBJ1-1
CASSLQGIEAFF TGTGCCAGCAGCCTACAGGGGATTGAAGCTTTCTTT TRBV5-6 TRBD1 - TRBJ1-1
CASREEQGKGNTIYF TGTGCCAGCAGAGAGGAACAGGGGAAGGGAAACACCATATATTTT TRBV2 TRBD1 - TRBJ1-3
CASSFSSGGTYEQYF TGTGCCAGCAGCTTTTCTAGCGGGGGTACCTACGAGCAGTACTTC TRBV5-6 TRBD2 - TRBJ2-7
CATDRGGETQYF TGTGCCACAGACAGGGGAGGTGAGACCCAGTACTTC TRBV28 TRBD1 - TRBJ2-5
CASSLRSWTGSPLHF TGTGCCAGCAGCCTCCGGTCCTGGACAGGATCACCCCTCCACTTT TRBV14 TRBD1 once TRBJ1-6
CASAGVVESYNEQFF TGTGCCAGCGCGGGAGTAGTAGAGTCCTACAATGAGCAGTTCTTC TRBV28 TRBD2 few TRBJ2-1
CASSPNYAKNIQYF TGTGCCAGCTCACCTAATTATGCCAAAAACATTCAGTACTTC TRBV18 - - TRBJ2-4
CASMRDAGYEQYF TGTGCCAGCATGAGGGATGCCGGCTACGAGCAGTACTTC TRBV6-5 - - TRBJ2-7
CASSLVLIGTGGDTQYF TGCGCCAGCAGCTTGGTACTTATCGGGACAGGGGGAGATACGCAGTATTTT TRBV5-1 TRBD1 - TRBJ2-3
CASLRTNQPQHF TGCGCCAGCCTAAGGACTAATCAGCCCCAGCATTTT TRBV5-1 - - TRBJ1-5
CASSYSNSGNTIYF TGTGCCAGCAGTTACAGTAACTCTGGAAACACCATATATTTT TRBV27 - - TRBJ1-3
CASSTPGLNIQYF TGTGCCAGCAGCACACCGGGACTTAACATTCAGTACTTC TRBV14 - - TRBJ2-4
CASSLALGQFNQPQHF TGTGCCAGCAGCTTGGCCCTTGGACAGTTTAATCAGCCCCAGCATTTT TRBV5-5 - - TRBJ1-5
CAGSVLSGAISYEQYF TGTGCCGGCAGTGTCCTCTCAGGGGCGATTTCCTACGAGCAGTACTTC TRBV6-1 - - TRBJ2-7
CASSPDLTKGTGPYEQYF TGTGCCAGCTCACCAGACTTAACGAAAGGGACTGGGCCCTACGAGCAGTACTTC TRBV18 - - TRBJ2-7
CASSLGVGRNTEAFF TGTGCCAGCAGCCTTGGGGTCGGGAGGAACACTGAAGCTTTCTTT TRBV7-9 - - TRBJ1-1